The entry that follows covers one TCR beta chain sequence. The antigen remains unidentified. The record originates from a study of cytomegalovirus exposure and HLA in healthy donors. Here immunoSEQ multiplex PCR was the method, and the copy in TCRdb shows in-frame clones only, minus some. Among roughly 86,000 clones listed, around 96% were seen once. Findings and caveats of the study: The CMV antigen specificity of a few CMV-associated chains was confirmed through in vitro analysis. TCR sequences were mostly rare, though some public TCRs occurred in many donors. The finding came from a later analysis; first-cohort TCR clusters tended to co-occur in the 95 to 150 validation repertoires. The authors enumerated under 200 TCR beta chains as linked to cytomegalovirus.

The TCR originated in a man between 18 and 35 years old in good health and CMV-seropositive. What was sequenced was PBMCs.

Here the CDR3 DNA reads TGTGCCAGCAGTGCAGACAGGGCGGTTAGTGGCTACACCTTC. This codes for CASSADRAVSGYTF. J is TRBJ1-2 and V is TRBV6-4, with 7 bases aligning to TRBD1. The CDR3 is made up of 14 amino acids. Losses at the gene ends were 4 bases for V and 7 bases for J; bases not matched to a gene: 9. In germline, CDR1 is MRHNA, CDR2 SNTAGT.